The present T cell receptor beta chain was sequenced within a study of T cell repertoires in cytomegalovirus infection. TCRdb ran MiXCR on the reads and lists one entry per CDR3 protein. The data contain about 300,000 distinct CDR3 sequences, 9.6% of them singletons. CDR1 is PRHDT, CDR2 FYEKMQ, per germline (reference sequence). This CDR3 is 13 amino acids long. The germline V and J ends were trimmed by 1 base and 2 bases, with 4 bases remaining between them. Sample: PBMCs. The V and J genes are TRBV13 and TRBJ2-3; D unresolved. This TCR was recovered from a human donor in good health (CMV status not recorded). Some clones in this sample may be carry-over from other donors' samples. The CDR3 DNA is TGTGCCAGCAGCTTAGAACTCACAGATACGCAGTATTTT. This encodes CASSLELTDTQYF.